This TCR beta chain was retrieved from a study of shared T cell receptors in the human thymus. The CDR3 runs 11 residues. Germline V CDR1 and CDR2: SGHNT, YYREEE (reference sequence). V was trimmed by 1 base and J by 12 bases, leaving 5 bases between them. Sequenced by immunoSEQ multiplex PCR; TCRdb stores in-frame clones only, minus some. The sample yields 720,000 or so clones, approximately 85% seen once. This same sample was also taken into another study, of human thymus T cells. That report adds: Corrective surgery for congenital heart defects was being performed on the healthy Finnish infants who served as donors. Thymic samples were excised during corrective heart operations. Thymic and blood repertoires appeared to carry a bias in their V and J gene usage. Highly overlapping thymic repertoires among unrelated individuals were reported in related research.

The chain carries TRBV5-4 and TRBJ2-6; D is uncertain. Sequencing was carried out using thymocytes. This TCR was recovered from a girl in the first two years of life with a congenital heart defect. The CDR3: CASSLSGVLTF. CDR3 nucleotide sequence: TGTGCCAGCAGCTTGTCGGGCGTCCTGACTTTC.